The subject of this entry is one TCR beta chain. Its antigen is undetermined. Though nominally healthy at sampling, donors likely had unrecorded immune exposures. This specimen comes from a study of cytomegalovirus exposure and HLA in healthy donors. Overall study results and limits: A later analysis linked a missense variant in DCLRE1C to the trimming of TCR beta V and J genes. The study flagged 150 to 200 TCR beta chains as cytomegalovirus-associated. Because they were indistinguishable, some V segments, including TRBV6-2 and TRBV6-3, were excluded.

The CDR3 loop spans 15 amino acids. The V end lost 0 bases, the J end lost 2 bases, and 10 bases lay between the germline ends. Looked up from germline, CDR1 is SGHDT and CDR2 is YYEEEE. 13 Jbeta primers and 60 Vbeta primers were used for the PCR. The table came from immunoSEQ multiplex PCR; TCRdb's copy has only in-frame clones and leaves some out. Among roughly 150,000 clones listed, roughly 77% were seen once. The receptor was derived from a man aged 50 to 59 in good health and CMV-seropositive. The chain recombines TRBV5-6 with TRBJ2-3, with D possibly being TRBD2 (5 bases). The material sequenced was PBMCs. The CDR3, as DNA: TGTGCCAGCAGCTTGGGGGGAGCCGCCACAGATACGCAGTATTTT. It yields the protein CASSLGGAATDTQYF. The variable domain in full, completed from reference TRBV5-6 and TRBJ2-3, reads DAGVTQSPTHLIKTRGQQVTLRCSPKSGHDTVSWYQQALGQGPQFIFQYYEEEERQRGNFPDRFSGHQFPNYSSELNVNALLLGDSALYLCASSLGGAATDTQYFGPGTRLTVL.